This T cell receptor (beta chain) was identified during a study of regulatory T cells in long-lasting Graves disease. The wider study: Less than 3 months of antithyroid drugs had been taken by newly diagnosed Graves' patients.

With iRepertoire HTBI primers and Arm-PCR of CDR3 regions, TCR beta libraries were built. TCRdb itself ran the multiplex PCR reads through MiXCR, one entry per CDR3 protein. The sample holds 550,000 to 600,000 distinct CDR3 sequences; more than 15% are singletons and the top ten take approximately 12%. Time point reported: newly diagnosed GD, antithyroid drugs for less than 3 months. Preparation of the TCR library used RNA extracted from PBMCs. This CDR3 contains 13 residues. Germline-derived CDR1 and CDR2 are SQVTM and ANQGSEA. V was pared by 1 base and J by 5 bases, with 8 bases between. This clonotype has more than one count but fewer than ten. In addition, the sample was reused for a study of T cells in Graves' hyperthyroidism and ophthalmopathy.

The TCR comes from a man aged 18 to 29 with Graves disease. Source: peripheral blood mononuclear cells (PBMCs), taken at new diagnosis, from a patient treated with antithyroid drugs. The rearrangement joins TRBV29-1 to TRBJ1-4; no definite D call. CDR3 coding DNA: TGCAGCGTTGAAGGTCGGAGAAATGAAAAACTGTTTTTT. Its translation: CSVEGRRNEKLFF.